The 12 T cell receptor beta chains reported below all come from one sample, sequenced in a study of patients and donors after allogeneic stem cell transplantation. TCRdb reprocessed the RT-PCR reads with MiXCR, giving one entry per CDR3 protein. The table records tens of thousands of distinct CDR3 sequences, roughly 5.1% of them present only once. The sample was blood, either unsorted or a sorted T cell fraction (not recorded which). The origin of the receptors is a human donor who was either an allogeneic HSCT recipient or a stem cell or donor lymphocyte infusion donor (not recorded which). It is not recorded whose cells these are; they may come from a transplant donor.

This clonotype was observed many times. This chain uses TRBV5-4 with TRBJ1-1; D is unclear. V gave up 3 bases and J gave up 10 bases, with 22 bases separating them. The CDR3 sequence is 15 residues long. Germline lookup yields CDR1 SGHNT and CDR2 YYREEE (reference sequence). CDR3 protein: CASSYEGSERASAFF. In nucleotides, the CDR3 is TGTGCCAGCAGCTATGAAGGGTCAGAAAGGGCCTCAGCTTTCTTT.

The sample holds a few counts of this clonotype. The chain combines TRBV29-1 with TRBJ2-3; possible D gene TRBD1, 5 bases. CDR1 is SQVTM and CDR2 is ANQGSEA in the germline V gene. Trimming pared 2 bases from V and 1 base from J, leaving 7 bases between. The CDR3 runs 13 residues. DNA for the CDR3: TGCAGCGTTGAAAAGACAGGCACAGATACGCAGTATTTT. Encoded protein: CSVEKTGTDTQYF.

This clonotype appeared many times. V and J are TRBV29-1 and TRBJ2-5; D gene unclear. V was pared by 3 bases and J by 5 bases, with 4 bases between. This CDR3 is 10 amino acids long. CDR1 and CDR2 (germline): SQVTM, ANQGSEA. CDR3 sequence: CSVDEETQYF. CDR3 coding DNA: TGCAGCGTTGATGAGGAGACCCAGTACTTC.

This clonotype was recorded at least ten times. This chain uses TRBV7-8 with TRBJ2-3; 7 positions agree with TRBD2. CDR1 is SGHVS and CDR2 is FQNEAQ in the germline V gene. V was clipped by 3 bases and J by 5 bases; unmatched bases: 5. The CDR3 has 14 residues. The CDR3 sequence is CASSFTTGGDTQYF. Written as DNA, the CDR3 is TGTGCCAGCAGCTTCACAACGGGGGGAGATACGCAGTATTTT.

Of note for this clonotype: Being one base from a much bigger clone, this may be a read error. The gene calls are TRBV6-1 and TRBJ2-1; D is tentatively TRBD1 or TRBD2 (5 bases each). CDR1 and CDR2 (germline): MNHNS, SASEGT. This CDR3 has 17 amino acids. Trimming took 6 bases from V and 8 from J, leaving 26 bases between them. This CDR3 reads CASRQTSVGVRVDEQFF. Here the CDR3 DNA reads TGTGCCAGCAGGCAAACCTCGGTGGGGGTTCGTGTCGATGAGCAGTTCTTC.

The sample holds many counts of this clonotype. This chain joins TRBV19 and TRBJ2-1; the D gene is possibly TRBD2 (6 bases). The CDR3 has 15 residues. Trimming stripped 10 bases from V and 2 bases from J, with 18 bases between. The germline gives CDR1 LNHDA, CDR2 SQIVND (reference sequence). The CDR3 coding sequence is TGTGCCACTGGGAACCGGGACTCCACCTACAATGAGCAGTTCTTC. Residues: CATGNRDSTYNEQFF.

The sample holds a few counts of this clonotype. J is TRBJ2-3 and V is TRBV4-2, with 11 nucleotides matching TRBD2. Germline V gene data show CDR1 as LGHNA and CDR2 as YNFKEQ. CDR3 length equals 16 residues. V trimming: 5 bases; J trimming: 3 bases; junction bases outside the gene matches: 7. CDR3 in DNA: TGTGCCAGCAGCGGACGTAGCGGGAGGGGGACAGATACGCAGTATTTT. Translating gives CASSGRSGRGTDTQYF.

This clonotype was counted at least ten times. The gene calls are TRBV20-1 and TRBJ2-3, with 14 positions matching TRBD2. V shed 3 bases and J 4 bases; nucleotides not matched to a gene: 3. Germline lookup yields CDR1 DFQATT and CDR2 SNEGSKA (reference sequence). This CDR3 is built from 15 residues. The CDR3 coding sequence is TGCAGTGCTAGTCGACTAGCGGGAGGGCCAGATACGCAGTATTTT. It yields the protein CSASRLAGGPDTQYF.

This clonotype was counted many times. Here the CDR3 reads CASTGKLADRETQYF. DNA for the CDR3: TGCGCCAGCACGGGAAAGCTAGCGGACCGTGAGACCCAGTACTTC. The chain has TRBV5-1 and TRBJ2-5; 7 bases fit TRBD2. The CDR3 has 15 amino acids. V lost 6 bases to trimming and J lost 5 bases; unmatched junction nucleotides: 13. CDR1 and CDR2 from the germline V gene are SGHRS and YFSETQ.

This clonotype showed up just a few times. V gene TRBV10-1 combines with J gene TRBJ2-5; D might be TRBD2 (6 bases). Germline V lookup: CDR1 WNHNN, CDR2 SYGVQD (reference sequence). There are 13 residues in the CDR3. V was pared by 3 bases and J by 5 bases, with 10 bases between. The chain's CDR3 is CASSDRGVETQYF. The CDR3 region has the DNA TGCGCCAGCAGTGATCGCGGGGTGGAGACCCAGTACTTC.

V is TRBV5-6 and J is TRBJ2-1, with 7 bases fitting TRBD2. The CDR3 covers 17 residues. The V and J ends lost 0 bases and 3 bases, in that order; junction bases with no gene match: 9. Per germline, CDR1 SGHDT and CDR2 YYEEEE. This chain's CDR3 is CASSLGGGTTFYNEQFF. CDR3 sequence (DNA): TGTGCCAGCAGCTTGGGAGGAGGGACTACCTTCTACAATGAGCAGTTCTTC.

This clonotype was found a few times. The chain carries TRBV20-1 and TRBJ2-1, with D possibly TRBD2 on 5 matching bases. Germline lookup yields CDR1 DFQATT and CDR2 SNEGSKA (reference sequence). The CDR3 length is 15 residues. With 6 bases removed from V and 7 bases from J, the gap between germline ends came to 22 bases. The chain's CDR3 is CSANWWERVGNEQFF. In nucleotides, the CDR3 is TGCAGTGCCAACTGGTGGGAGAGGGTTGGGAATGAGCAGTTCTTC.